The sequence of this TCR beta chain was determined in a study of T cells in Graves' hyperthyroidism and ophthalmopathy. RNA transcripts yielded amplified TCR beta CDR3 regions. Using the HTBI primer set, a first-round RT-PCR was run on the TCR CDR3. TCRdb reanalysed the multiplex PCR reads using MiXCR and keeps one entry per CDR3 protein. This table holds 550,000 to 700,000 distinct CDR3 sequences, roughly 50% found once. The ends lost 5 bases at V and 7 bases at J; junction bases unmatched: 4. This CDR3 has 12 residues. The TCR comes from an adult woman with Graves' disease, either hyperthyroidism or ophthalmopathy (not recorded which). The chain joins TRBV12-3 or TRBV12-4 to TRBJ2-7; TRBD1 matches at 8 bases. The specimen sequenced was peripheral blood or thyroid tissue (not recorded which). The CDR3 is CASSGQGVEQYF. The CDR3 DNA sequence: TGTGCCAGCAGTGGACAGGGTGTTGAGCAGTACTTC.